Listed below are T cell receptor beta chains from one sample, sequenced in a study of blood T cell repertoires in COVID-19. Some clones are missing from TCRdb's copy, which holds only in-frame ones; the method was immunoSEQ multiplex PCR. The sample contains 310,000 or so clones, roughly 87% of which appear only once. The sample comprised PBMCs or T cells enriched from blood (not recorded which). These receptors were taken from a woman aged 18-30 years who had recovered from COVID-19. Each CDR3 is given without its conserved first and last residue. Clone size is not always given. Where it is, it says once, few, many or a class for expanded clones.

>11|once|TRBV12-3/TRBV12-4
ASSIDRGQPQH
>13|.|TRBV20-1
SASSGASSYNEQF
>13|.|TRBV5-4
ASSRGTTGLGEQF
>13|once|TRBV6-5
ASARGRTVDQPQH
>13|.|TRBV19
ASTTTGVLNTEAF
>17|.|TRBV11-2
ASSFLAGTQPHSGNTIY
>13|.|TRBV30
AWSVGTGPGNEQF
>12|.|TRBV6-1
ASSEAPGVETQY
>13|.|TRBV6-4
ASSEDISGGGGYT
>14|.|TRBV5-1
ASSSGVNADTGELF
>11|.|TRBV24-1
ATSDRWTDEQF
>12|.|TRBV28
ASSGGARGEKLF
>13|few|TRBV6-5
ASEKTSGGADEQF
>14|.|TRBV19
ASSSRDTHSNQPQH
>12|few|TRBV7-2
ASSPRRGNTEAF
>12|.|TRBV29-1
SETPGQVGNEQF
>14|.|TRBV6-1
ASSEQGPGLAYEQY